The 2 T cell receptor beta chains presented below share a single source sample, sequenced in a study of graft-versus-host responses after intestinal transplantation. Measured with immunoSEQ multiplex PCR; TCRdb has only the in-frame clones, and not every one. The sample lists about 21,000 clones; around 38% were seen once. The study plated some 200,000 CFSE-labeled responders with some 200,000 irradiated, violet-dye-labeled stimulators. This specimen consisted of alloreactive CD8+ T cells from a mixed lymphocyte reaction culture, obtained before intestinal transplant. Subset in this sample: CFSE-low proliferating T cells sorted from roughly six-day pre-transplant mixed lymphocyte reaction (GvH or HvG direction). All receptors derive from a human patient who received an intestinal transplant.

Only a few counts were recorded for this clone. The chain has TRBV6-1 and TRBJ1-2; 12 bases fit TRBD1. The CDR3 spans 15 residues. Germline V lookup: CDR1 MNHNS, CDR2 SASEGT. V was pared by 7 bases and J by 0 bases, with 3 bases of the junction left unmatched. CDR3 sequence reads: CASKGQGASNYGYTF. CDR3 bases: TGTGCCAGCAAGGGACAGGGGGCCTCTAACTATGGCTACACCTTC.

The genes are TRBV7-3 and TRBJ2-3; 12 bases are shared with TRBD2. The CDR3 loop spans 16 amino acids. The germline V gene encodes CDR1 SGHTA and CDR2 FQGTGA. The ends lost 5 bases at V and 5 bases at J; junction bases unmatched: 8. For the CDR3, the DNA is TGTGCCAGCAGCCTGGGACTAGCGGGCTCAGGAGATACGCAGTATTTT. As protein: CASSLGLAGSGDTQYF.